This is a list of T cell receptor beta chains from one sample in a study of OX40 agonist ivuxolimab in advanced cancers. Assay: immunoSEQ multiplex PCR; the TCRdb copy retains only in-frame clones and omits some. The sample has over 150,000 clones; 85% to 95% are singletons. The sequencing here drew on CD4+ or CD8+ T cells sorted from blood, taken in a trial of the OX40 agonist ivuxolimab. The receptors were sampled from an adult with an advanced solid tumor such as melanoma, head and neck, liver or kidney cancer. Each CDR3 is given with its conserved first and last residue. A D gene is named only where the DNA matches it firmly. Only some rows state a clone size, as once, few, many or a class for expanded clones.

cdr3_nt cdr3_aa j_call d_call v_call clone_size
TGCGCCAGCAGCTTGGCAGGGGTGGATCAGCCCCAGCATTTT CASSLAGVDQPQHF TRBJ1-5 . TRBV5-1 .
TGTGCCAGCAGCCTCCAGGGGCTCCTTGGCTACACCTTC CASSLQGLLGYTF TRBJ1-2 . TRBV7-9 .
TGTGCCAGCAGCCAGGACAGGGGCCGCCCGGAGCAGTACTTC CASSQDRGRPEQYF TRBJ2-7 TRBD1 TRBV11-2 .
TGTGCCAGCAGTCCGACACCCAACTATGGCTACACCTTC CASSPTPNYGYTF TRBJ1-2 . TRBV28 .
TGTGCCAGCTCACCTGGGACAGGGATCGCAGATACGCAGTATTTT CASSPGTGIADTQYF TRBJ2-3 TRBD1 TRBV18 .
TGTGCCAGCAGACCTCCAGGTCCCTACGAGCAGTACTTC CASRPPGPYEQYF TRBJ2-7 . TRBV6-5 .
TGTGCCATCAGTCAGGGCATGGACTCACCCCTCCACTTT CAISQGMDSPLHF TRBJ1-6 . TRBV10-3 .
TGTGCCAGCAGCTTAGAGGGAACAGATACGCAGTATTTT CASSLEGTDTQYF TRBJ2-3 . TRBV7-2 .
TGTGCCAGCAGCCACTCGGGGGGAGATGGCTACACCTTC CASSHSGGDGYTF TRBJ1-2 . TRBV7-2 .
TGTGCCAGCAGCGTATACTCCTCTAGGGTCCCCGTCCCCGAGCAGTACTTC CASSVYSSRVPVPEQYF TRBJ2-7 . TRBV9 once
TGTGCCAGCAGCTCCCAGAGGGTAGGAGGGTATGGCTACACCTTC CASSSQRVGGYGYTF TRBJ1-2 . TRBV7-2 .
TGTGCCAGCAGCTTGGGATCTGGAAACACCATATATTTT CASSLGSGNTIYF TRBJ1-3 . TRBV7-7 .
TGTGCCAGCAGCCTGGGGGGAACCTCGGGAATATCAAGTTCACCCCTCCACTTT CASSLGGTSGISSSPLHF TRBJ1-6 . TRBV5-5 .
TGCGCCAGCAGCCAAGTTTCGGGTAACTATGGCTACACCTTC CASSQVSGNYGYTF TRBJ1-2 . TRBV4-3 .
TGTGCCAGTAGTTCCCTCAAGCGGCCGGGCTCCTACAATGAGCAGTTCTTC CASSSLKRPGSYNEQFF TRBJ2-1 . TRBV19 once
TGTGCCAGCAGTTACCAGGACAGGGTCTATGGCTACACCTTC CASSYQDRVYGYTF TRBJ1-2 TRBD1 TRBV6-5 .
TGTGCCAGCAGCCCAACCGGGACAGGCATCTACGAGCAGTACTTC CASSPTGTGIYEQYF TRBJ2-7 TRBD1 TRBV7-2 .
TGTGCCAGCAGCCGCGACAGGGGACGGATGAACACTGAAGCTTTCTTT CASSRDRGRMNTEAFF TRBJ1-1 TRBD1 TRBV11-2 .
TGTGCCAGCTCACCCGGACTAATACAGGGGCATGGAAACACCATATATTTT CASSPGLIQGHGNTIYF TRBJ1-3 TRBD1 TRBV18 .
TGTGCCAGTAGGGCCCCTTTAGGGACGGCCTACAATGAGCAGTTCTTC CASRAPLGTAYNEQFF TRBJ2-1 . TRBV19 .
TGCGCCAGCAGCTTGATGACTAGCGGCCAAGAGACCCAGTACTTC CASSLMTSGQETQYF TRBJ2-5 TRBD2 TRBV5-1 few
TGTGCCAGCAACCAACTAGCGGGAGGGCAGGAGCAGTACTTC CASNQLAGGQEQYF TRBJ2-7 TRBD2 TRBV7-9 .
TGTGCCAGCTCCCCCCGGGGGGAGAACACTGAAGCTTTCTTT CASSPRGENTEAFF TRBJ1-1 . TRBV18 .
TGTGCCAGCAGTGTGGACAGACGCTCTGGAAACACCATATATTTT CASSVDRRSGNTIYF TRBJ1-3 . TRBV27 once
TGTGCCAGCAGCCAGCCCGGGGGTGAGGCAGATACGCAGTATTTT CASSQPGGEADTQYF TRBJ2-3 . TRBV11-3 .
TGTGCCAGCAGCTTGCCCGGTATGGAGAAGCAGTACTTC CASSLPGMEKQYF TRBJ2-7 . TRBV5-8 .
TGTGCCAGTAGTACCCTAGCGGGTGCTCCCTACGAGCAGTACTTC CASSTLAGAPYEQYF TRBJ2-7 TRBD2 TRBV19 .
TGTGCCAGCAGCGTAGGGACTAGCGGGGGGGCCAGGCAAGAGACCCAGTACTTC CASSVGTSGGARQETQYF TRBJ2-5 TRBD2 TRBV9 .